These T cell receptor beta chains were read from a single sample in a study of graft-versus-host responses after intestinal transplantation. TCRdb's copy holds only in-frame clones and misses some; the assay was immunoSEQ multiplex PCR. Of approximately 90,000 clones in the sample, 85% to 95% were seen once. Their target antigens are unknown. The sample in question was unstimulated CD8+ T cells sorted from spleen or lymph node cells, obtained before transplant. The receptors derive from a human donor who was the organ donor for an intestinal transplant. Each CDR3 is given with its conserved first and last residue. A D gene is named only where the DNA matches it firmly. Clone size, where shown, is once, few, many, or a class for clones that have expanded.

J gene: TRBJ1-1
clone size: -
CDR3 length: 15
V gene: TRBV5-1
D gene: -
CDR3 DNA: TGCGCCAGCAGCCGATTACAGGGTATGAACACTGAAGCTTTCTTT
CDR3 protein: CASSRLQGMNTEAFF

J gene: TRBJ1-4
clone size: -
CDR3 length: 12
V gene: TRBV7-9
D gene: -
CDR3 DNA: TGTGCCAGCAGCTCAGGCACAGAAAAACTGTTTTTT
CDR3 protein: CASSSGTEKLFF

J gene: TRBJ2-2
clone size: -
CDR3 length: 18
V gene: TRBV7-9
D gene: TRBD2
CDR3 DNA: TGTGCCAGCAGCTTCCGGACTAGCGGGGGGGCCGTGACCGGGGAGCTGTTTTTT
CDR3 protein: CASSFRTSGGAVTGELFF

J gene: TRBJ1-1
clone size: -
CDR3 length: 15
V gene: TRBV13
D gene: -
CDR3 DNA: TGTGCCAGCAGCTCCTATATTCTAGGGGGCACTGAAGCTTTCTTT
CDR3 protein: CASSSYILGGTEAFF

J gene: TRBJ2-7
clone size: once
CDR3 length: 18
V gene: TRBV4-3
D gene: TRBD2
CDR3 DNA: TGCGCCAGCAGCCCCCATTCTGGGACTAGCGGGGGACCCTACGAGCAGTACTTC
CDR3 protein: CASSPHSGTSGGPYEQYF

J gene: TRBJ2-7
clone size: -
CDR3 length: 14
V gene: TRBV5-4
D gene: -
CDR3 DNA: TGTGCCAGCAGCTTGGATGAGGGGGCCTACGAGCAGTACTTC
CDR3 protein: CASSLDEGAYEQYF

J gene: TRBJ2-7
clone size: -
CDR3 length: 16
V gene: TRBV4-3
D gene: -
CDR3 DNA: TGCGCCAGCAGCGAAAATGCCGGGACTTTGTCCTACGAGCAGTACTTC
CDR3 protein: CASSENAGTLSYEQYF

J gene: TRBJ2-5
clone size: -
CDR3 length: 15
V gene: TRBV7-2
D gene: -
CDR3 DNA: TGTGCCAGCAGCTTTTGGGGAGAACTCGAAGAGACCCAGTACTTC
CDR3 protein: CASSFWGELEETQYF

J gene: TRBJ1-6
clone size: -
CDR3 length: 14
V gene: TRBV7-2
D gene: TRBD1
CDR3 DNA: TGTGCCAGCAGCTTTACAGGGGATAATTCACCCCTCCACTTT
CDR3 protein: CASSFTGDNSPLHF

J gene: TRBJ2-7
clone size: -
CDR3 length: 16
V gene: TRBV4-2
D gene: TRBD2
CDR3 DNA: TGTGCCAGCAGCCAAGAAGGGAGCGGGGCTACCTACGAGCAGTACTTC
CDR3 protein: CASSQEGSGATYEQYF

J gene: TRBJ2-7
clone size: -
CDR3 length: 15
V gene: TRBV9
D gene: TRBD2
CDR3 DNA: TGTGCCAGCAGCGTTAGCGGGGGGGCCCCCTACGAGCAGTACTTC
CDR3 protein: CASSVSGGAPYEQYF

J gene: TRBJ2-3
clone size: -
CDR3 length: 13
V gene: TRBV7-3
D gene: -
CDR3 DNA: TGTGCCAGCAGCTTAACTATCCCAGATACGCAGTATTTT
CDR3 protein: CASSLTIPDTQYF

J gene: TRBJ2-3
clone size: once
CDR3 length: 16
V gene: TRBV7-9
D gene: -
CDR3 DNA: TGTGCCAGCAGCTTAGGGGGAGAGACTAGCACAGATACGCAGTATTTT
CDR3 protein: CASSLGGETSTDTQYF

J gene: TRBJ2-5
clone size: -
CDR3 length: 15
V gene: TRBV4-1
D gene: TRBD2
CDR3 DNA: TGCGCCAGCAGCCACCAAGCGGGGGTGGGGGAGACCCAGTACTTC
CDR3 protein: CASSHQAGVGETQYF

J gene: TRBJ1-2
clone size: -
CDR3 length: 15
V gene: TRBV7-9
D gene: -
CDR3 DNA: TGTGCCAGCAGTCATACAGAGGGTCTAGTCTATGGCTACACCTTC
CDR3 protein: CASSHTEGLVYGYTF

J gene: TRBJ2-1
clone size: -
CDR3 length: 16
V gene: TRBV7-8
D gene: TRBD2
CDR3 DNA: TGTGCCAGCAGCTTATCCAAGGGACTAGGATACAATGAGCAGTTCTTC
CDR3 protein: CASSLSKGLGYNEQFF

J gene: TRBJ2-7
clone size: -
CDR3 length: 15
V gene: TRBV4-2
D gene: TRBD2
CDR3 DNA: TGTGCCAGCAGCCGACCGACTAGCGGGTCCTACGAGCAGTACTTC
CDR3 protein: CASSRPTSGSYEQYF

J gene: TRBJ2-5
clone size: -
CDR3 length: 15
V gene: TRBV4-1
D gene: -
CDR3 DNA: TGCGCCAGCAGCCAATCCCAAACAGGACAAGAGACCCAGTACTTC
CDR3 protein: CASSQSQTGQETQYF

J gene: TRBJ2-5
clone size: -
CDR3 length: 14
V gene: TRBV7-3
D gene: TRBD2
CDR3 DNA: TGTGCCAGCAGCCCCGGGGGGGCTGTGGAGACCCAGTACTTC
CDR3 protein: CASSPGGAVETQYF

J gene: TRBJ1-2
clone size: -
CDR3 length: 14
V gene: TRBV4-2
D gene: TRBD1
CDR3 DNA: TGTGCCAGCAGTCCAACCCTACAGGGGCATGGCTACACCTTC
CDR3 protein: CASSPTLQGHGYTF

J gene: TRBJ2-7
clone size: -
CDR3 length: 15
V gene: TRBV6-1
D gene: TRBD2
CDR3 DNA: TGTGCCAGCAGGGCAACTAGCGGGCCCTTCTACGAGCAGTACTTC
CDR3 protein: CASRATSGPFYEQYF

J gene: TRBJ1-6
clone size: -
CDR3 length: 15
V gene: TRBV7-2
D gene: -
CDR3 DNA: TGTGCCAGCAGACTAGACGGGGGGTTAAATTCACCCCTCCACTTT
CDR3 protein: CASRLDGGLNSPLHF

J gene: TRBJ2-3
clone size: -
CDR3 length: 16
V gene: TRBV9
D gene: TRBD1
CDR3 DNA: TGTGCCAGCAGCGCCTTCGACAGGGGCATTGGAGATACGCAGTATTTT
CDR3 protein: CASSAFDRGIGDTQYF

J gene: TRBJ1-5
clone size: -
CDR3 length: 14
V gene: TRBV27
D gene: -
CDR3 DNA: TGTGCCAGCAGTTTAACAGGGAACAATCAGCCCCAGCATTTT
CDR3 protein: CASSLTGNNQPQHF

J gene: TRBJ2-7
clone size: -
CDR3 length: 18
V gene: TRBV5-1
D gene: TRBD2
CDR3 DNA: TGCGCCAGCAGCTTGGGACTAGCGGGGGACGCAAGCTCCTACGAGCAGTACTTC
CDR3 protein: CASSLGLAGDASSYEQYF

J gene: TRBJ2-5
clone size: -
CDR3 length: 13
V gene: TRBV18
D gene: -
CDR3 DNA: TGTGCCAGCTCACCACCCGGGGGAGAGACCCAGTACTTC
CDR3 protein: CASSPPGGETQYF

J gene: TRBJ2-3
clone size: -
CDR3 length: 19
V gene: TRBV4-3
D gene: -
CDR3 DNA: TGCGCCAGCAGTCCCAGACACGGTGTCGCGGGGACTAGCACAGATACGCAGTATTTT
CDR3 protein: CASSPRHGVAGTSTDTQYF

J gene: TRBJ1-2
clone size: -
CDR3 length: 15
V gene: TRBV7-6
D gene: -
CDR3 DNA: TGTGCCAGCAGCTTAGCCCTAACAGGGAGGGGAGGCTACACCTTC
CDR3 protein: CASSLALTGRGGYTF

J gene: TRBJ1-1
clone size: -
CDR3 length: 11
V gene: TRBV7-9
D gene: -
CDR3 DNA: TGTGCCAGCAGCAGCAACCCTGAAGCTTTCTTT
CDR3 protein: CASSSNPEAFF

J gene: TRBJ2-7
clone size: -
CDR3 length: 15
V gene: TRBV4-3
D gene: -
CDR3 DNA: TGCGCCAGCAGCCAAGAGGCGGAGCCCTCCTACGAGCAGTACTTC
CDR3 protein: CASSQEAEPSYEQYF

J gene: TRBJ1-1
clone size: -
CDR3 length: 14
V gene: TRBV4-3
D gene: -
CDR3 DNA: TGCGCCAGCAGCCAAGCTCAGGGGTACACTGAAGCTTTCTTT
CDR3 protein: CASSQAQGYTEAFF

J gene: TRBJ1-2
clone size: -
CDR3 length: 15
V gene: TRBV6-4
D gene: TRBD1
CDR3 DNA: TGTGCCAGCAGTGAAGGCACAGGGGAAAACTATGGCTACACCTTC
CDR3 protein: CASSEGTGENYGYTF

J gene: TRBJ2-5
clone size: -
CDR3 length: 15
V gene: TRBV7-9
D gene: -
CDR3 DNA: TGTGCCAGCAGCTTAGCGCTAAGTTTTCCCGAGACCCAGTACTTC
CDR3 protein: CASSLALSFPETQYF

J gene: TRBJ1-1
clone size: few
CDR3 length: 14
V gene: TRBV19
D gene: -
CDR3 DNA: TGTGCCAGTAGCCCAGGGTTCATGAACACTGAAGCTTTCTTT
CDR3 protein: CASSPGFMNTEAFF

J gene: TRBJ1-2
clone size: -
CDR3 length: 15
V gene: TRBV25-1
D gene: -
CDR3 DNA: TGTGCCAGCAGAGGGTTAAGGGACAACAACTATGGCTACACCTTC
CDR3 protein: CASRGLRDNNYGYTF

J gene: TRBJ1-3
clone size: -
CDR3 length: 15
V gene: TRBV15
D gene: TRBD1
CDR3 DNA: TGTGCCACCAGCAGAGGGACAGGGGACCGAAACACCATATATTTT
CDR3 protein: CATSRGTGDRNTIYF

J gene: TRBJ2-3
clone size: -
CDR3 length: 14
V gene: TRBV5-4
D gene: TRBD2
CDR3 DNA: TGTGCCAGCAGCACCGGGACGGGGGGAGATACGCAGTATTTT
CDR3 protein: CASSTGTGGDTQYF

J gene: TRBJ2-7
clone size: -
CDR3 length: 14
V gene: TRBV5-1
D gene: TRBD2
CDR3 DNA: TGCGCCAGCAGCTTTGGGCGGGGGTTTTACGAGCAGTACTTC
CDR3 protein: CASSFGRGFYEQYF

J gene: TRBJ1-2
clone size: -
CDR3 length: 15
V gene: TRBV7-8
D gene: -
CDR3 DNA: TGTGCCAGCAGCTTAGACGTGGGGGGAGGTAATGGCTACACCTTC
CDR3 protein: CASSLDVGGGNGYTF

J gene: TRBJ1-4
clone size: -
CDR3 length: 15
V gene: TRBV30
D gene: -
CDR3 DNA: TGTGCCTGGAGTTTAGGGACTGAGCCCAATGAAAAACTGTTTTTT
CDR3 protein: CAWSLGTEPNEKLFF

J gene: TRBJ2-3
clone size: -
CDR3 length: 16
V gene: TRBV5-1
D gene: TRBD2
CDR3 DNA: TGCGCCAGCAGCCCCGACCCTAGCGGGGGAACAGATACGCAGTATTTT
CDR3 protein: CASSPDPSGGTDTQYF

J gene: TRBJ2-2
clone size: -
CDR3 length: 18
V gene: TRBV7-8
D gene: TRBD2
CDR3 DNA: TGTGCCAGCAGCTTCGGCGGGGGGGCCTTGGCTCGGACCGGGGAGCTGTTTTTT
CDR3 protein: CASSFGGGALARTGELFF

J gene: TRBJ2-3
clone size: once
CDR3 length: 14
V gene: TRBV27
D gene: TRBD2
CDR3 DNA: TGTGCCAGCAGTTTAGCGGGGGGGACAGATACGCAGTATTTT
CDR3 protein: CASSLAGGTDTQYF

J gene: TRBJ1-2
clone size: once
CDR3 length: 14
V gene: TRBV7-3
D gene: -
CDR3 DNA: TGTGCCAGCAGCTTGGGCAGTACTAACTATGGCTACACCTTC
CDR3 protein: CASSLGSTNYGYTF

J gene: TRBJ1-2
clone size: -
CDR3 length: 16
V gene: TRBV7-9
D gene: -
CDR3 DNA: TGTGCCAGCAGCTTAGGACTGGACGGGGGAGGGTATGGCTACACCTTC
CDR3 protein: CASSLGLDGGGYGYTF

J gene: TRBJ2-7
clone size: -
CDR3 length: 15
V gene: TRBV9
D gene: TRBD1
CDR3 DNA: TGTGCCAGCAGCGTACCGGGACAGGGGGCGCCGGGGCAGTACTTC
CDR3 protein: CASSVPGQGAPGQYF